The rows below give T cell receptor beta chains drawn from one sample of a study of glioma-infiltrating T cells after dendritic cell vaccination. TCRdb's table, derived via immunoSEQ multiplex PCR, lists solely in-frame clones and lacks some. The sample consists of 90,000 to 100,000 clones, 70% to 80% of them appearing once. This material consisted of blood, taken before dendritic cell vaccination. These receptors were collected from a human donor with glioblastoma. The CDR3 runs from the conserved cysteine through the conserved F or W.

j_call v_call cdr3_aa
TRBJ1-4 TRBV25-1 CASSDTKAPGEKLFF
TRBJ2-7 TRBV10-3 CAISETDTYEQYF
TRBJ2-1 TRBV7-2 CASSKRPVSSYNEQFF
TRBJ1-5 TRBV19 CASSIGMFGGDQPQHF
TRBJ2-7 TRBV27 CASSPTLSGSAYEQYF
TRBJ2-3 TRBV15 CATSRATSGGTDTQYF
TRBJ2-4 TRBV5-1 CASSLAHGPQTGNIQYF
TRBJ1-1 TRBV4-1 CASSQGTISGEFPEAFF
TRBJ1-3 TRBV28 CASSPTGVANTIYF
TRBJ2-7 TRBV5-1 CASSLGLAGNYEQYF
TRBJ2-2 TRBV7-2 CASSFYGPQGGELFF
TRBJ2-7 TRBV10-3 CAISERTSGRAYEQYF
TRBJ1-2 TRBV6-1 CASRLGVNYGYTF
TRBJ2-1 TRBV4-1 CASSPPGTGRGNEQFF
TRBJ2-7 TRBV10-3 CATAGTGSYEQYF